This T cell receptor (beta chain) stems from a study of beta chain features in type 1 diabetes. Turning to the study itself: Comparable age, gender and cell yields were observed in patients relative to healthy donors. Regarding the study as a whole: Naive, central memory and Treg TCRB repertoires seemed to resemble each other more closely in patients than they did in healthy donors.

This clone was seen more than once but under ten times. Its antigen is undetermined. Trimming removed 0 bases from V and 8 bases from J; junction bases left unmatched: 3. This CDR3 is built from 15 residues. The V gene's germline CDR1 is SGHNT and CDR2 YYREEE (reference sequence). Of the isolated RNA, all was reverse transcribed, and so the sequenced material was expressed TCRB transcripts. Some clones are missing from TCRdb's copy, which holds only in-frame ones; the method was immunoSEQ multiplex PCR. Of more than 150,000 clones in the sample, approximately 9% were seen once. Sequencing input: central memory CD4+ T cells from blood. The receptor comes from a woman aged 18 to 35 in good health. This rearrangement joins TRBV5-4 to TRBJ2-4, with 12 bases matching TRBD2. The CDR3 region is CASSLASGGADIQYF. CDR3 sequence (DNA): TGTGCCAGCAGCTTGGCTAGCGGGGGGGCCGACATTCAGTACTTC.